This entry lists 2 T cell receptor beta chains sequenced from one sample in a study of beta chain features in type 1 diabetes. Expressed TCRB transcripts were sequenced because the isolated RNA had all been reverse transcribed beforehand. The data were produced by immunoSEQ multiplex PCR, yet TCRdb's version contains in-frame clones alone and is incomplete. This sample has some 400,000 clones, with about 14% found just once. Sequenced material: naive CD4+ T cells from blood. The receptors were sampled from a woman younger than 35 in good health.

The chain uses TRBV18 and TRBJ2-1; D is perhaps TRBD1 (5 bases). Germline V gene lookup returns CDR1 KGHSH and CDR2 LQKENI. Between the trimmed V and J ends, which lost 5 bases and 8 bases, there was a span of 13 bases. The CDR3 length is 13 residues. For the CDR3, the DNA is TGTGCCAGCTCATCAGGGATACGGGATGAGCAGTTCTTC. It translates to CASSSGIRDEQFF.

Only a few counts were recorded for this clone. The rearrangement links TRBV5-1 to TRBJ2-5; TRBD2 aligns across 9 bases. This CDR3 has 14 amino acids. Per the germline V gene, CDR1 is SGHRS and CDR2 is YFSETQ. The J segment lost 2 bases and the V segment lost 2 bases, leaving 1 base of the junction unmatched. The CDR3 region is CASSFSGGQETQYF. CDR3 sequence (DNA): TGCGCCAGCAGCTTTAGCGGGGGACAAGAGACCCAGTACTTC. Full variable domain (rest looked up from reference TRBV5-1 and TRBJ2-5): KAGVTQTPRYLIKTRGQQVTLSCSPISGHRSVSWYQQTPGQGLQFLFEYFSETQRNKGNFPGRFSGRQFSNSRSEMNVSTLELGDSALYLCASSFSGGQETQYFGPGTRLLVL.